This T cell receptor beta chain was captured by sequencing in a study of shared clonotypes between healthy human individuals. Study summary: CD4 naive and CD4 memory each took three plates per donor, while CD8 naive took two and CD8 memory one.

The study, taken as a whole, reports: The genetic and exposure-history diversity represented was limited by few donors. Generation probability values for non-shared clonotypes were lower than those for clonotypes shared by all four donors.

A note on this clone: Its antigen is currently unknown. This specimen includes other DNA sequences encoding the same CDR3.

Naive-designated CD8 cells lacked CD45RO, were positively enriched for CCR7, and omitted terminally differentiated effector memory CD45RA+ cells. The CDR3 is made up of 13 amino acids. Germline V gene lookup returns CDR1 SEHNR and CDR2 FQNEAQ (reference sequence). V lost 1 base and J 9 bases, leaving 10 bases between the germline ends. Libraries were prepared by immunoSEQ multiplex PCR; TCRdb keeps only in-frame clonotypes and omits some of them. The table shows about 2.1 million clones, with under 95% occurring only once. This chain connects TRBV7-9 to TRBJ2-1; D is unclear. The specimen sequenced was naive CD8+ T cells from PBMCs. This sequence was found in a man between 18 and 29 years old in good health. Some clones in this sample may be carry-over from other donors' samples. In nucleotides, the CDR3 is TGTGCCAGCAGCTTAGACCGCTTGGGTGAGCAGTTCTTC. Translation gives CASSLDRLGEQFF.